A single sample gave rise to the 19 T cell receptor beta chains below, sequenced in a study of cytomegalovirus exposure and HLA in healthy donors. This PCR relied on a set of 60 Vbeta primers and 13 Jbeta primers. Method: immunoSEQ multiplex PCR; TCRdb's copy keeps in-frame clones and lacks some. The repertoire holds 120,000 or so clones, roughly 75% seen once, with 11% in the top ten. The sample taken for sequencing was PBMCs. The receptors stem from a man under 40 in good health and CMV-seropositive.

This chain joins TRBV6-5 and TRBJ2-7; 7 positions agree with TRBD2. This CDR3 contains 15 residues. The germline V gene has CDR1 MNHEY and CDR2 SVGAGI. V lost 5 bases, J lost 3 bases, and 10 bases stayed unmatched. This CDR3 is CASSRMAGDYYEQYF. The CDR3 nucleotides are TGTGCCAGCAGTCGGATGGCGGGAGATTACTACGAGCAGTACTTC.

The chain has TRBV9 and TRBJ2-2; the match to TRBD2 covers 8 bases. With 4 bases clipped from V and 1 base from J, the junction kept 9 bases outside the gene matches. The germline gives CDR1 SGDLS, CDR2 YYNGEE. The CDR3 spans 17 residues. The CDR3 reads CASSFPVAGRNTGELFF. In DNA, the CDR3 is TGTGCCAGCAGCTTCCCGGTAGCGGGACGGAACACCGGGGAGCTGTTTTTT.

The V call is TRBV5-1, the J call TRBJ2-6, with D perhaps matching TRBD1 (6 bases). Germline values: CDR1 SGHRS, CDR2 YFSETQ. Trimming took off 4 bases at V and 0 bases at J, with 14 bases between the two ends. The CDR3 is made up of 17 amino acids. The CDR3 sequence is CASSPDSLSSGANVLTF. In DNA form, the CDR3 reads TGCGCCAGCAGCCCGGACAGTTTGAGCTCTGGGGCCAACGTCCTGACTTTC.

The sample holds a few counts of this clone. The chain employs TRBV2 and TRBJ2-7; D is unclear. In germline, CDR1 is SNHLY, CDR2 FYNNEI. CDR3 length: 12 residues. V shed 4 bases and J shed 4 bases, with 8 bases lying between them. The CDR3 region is CASSVSDYEQYF. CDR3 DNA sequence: TGTGCCAGCAGTGTTTCAGATTACGAGCAGTACTTC.

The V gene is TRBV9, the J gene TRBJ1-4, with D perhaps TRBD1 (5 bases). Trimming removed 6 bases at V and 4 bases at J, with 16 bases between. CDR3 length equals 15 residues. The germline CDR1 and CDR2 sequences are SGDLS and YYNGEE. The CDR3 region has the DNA TGTGCCAGCACTCCTGGAGGGGAGAATAATGAAAAACTGTTTTTT. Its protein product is CASTPGGENNEKLFF.

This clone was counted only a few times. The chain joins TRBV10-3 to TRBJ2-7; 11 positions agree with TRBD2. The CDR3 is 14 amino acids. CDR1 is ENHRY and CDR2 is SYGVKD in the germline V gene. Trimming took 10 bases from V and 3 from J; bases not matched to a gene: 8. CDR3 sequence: CATEVTSGSYEQYF. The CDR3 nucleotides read TGTGCCACTGAAGTAACTAGCGGGAGCTACGAGCAGTACTTC.

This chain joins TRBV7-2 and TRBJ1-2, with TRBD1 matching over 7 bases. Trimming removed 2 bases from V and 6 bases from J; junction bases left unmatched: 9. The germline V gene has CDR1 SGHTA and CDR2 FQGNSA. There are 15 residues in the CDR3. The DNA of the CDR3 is TGTGCCAGCAGCTTACGGGGCAGGGGGGTGAATGGCTACACCTTC. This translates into CASSLRGRGVNGYTF. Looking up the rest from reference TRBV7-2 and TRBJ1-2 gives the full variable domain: GAGVSQSPSNKVTEKGKDVELRCDPISGHTALYWYRQSLGQGLEFLIYFQGNSAPDKSGLPSDRFSAERTGGSVSTLTIQRTQQEDSAVYLCASSLRGRGVNGYTFGSGTRLTVV.

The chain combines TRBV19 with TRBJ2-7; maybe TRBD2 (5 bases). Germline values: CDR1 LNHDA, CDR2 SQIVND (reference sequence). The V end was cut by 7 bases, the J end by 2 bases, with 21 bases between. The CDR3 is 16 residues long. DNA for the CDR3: TGTGCCAGTACCCCCGGGGAGCGCCGGGGAACCTACGAGCAGTACTTC. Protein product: CASTPGERRGTYEQYF.

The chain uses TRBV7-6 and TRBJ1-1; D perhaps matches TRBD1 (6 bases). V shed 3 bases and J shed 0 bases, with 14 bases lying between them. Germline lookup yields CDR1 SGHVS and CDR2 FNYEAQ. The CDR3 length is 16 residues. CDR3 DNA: TGTGCCAGCAGCTTGTACGAGACAGGCATGAACACTGAAGCTTTCTTT. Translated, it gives CASSLYETGMNTEAFF.

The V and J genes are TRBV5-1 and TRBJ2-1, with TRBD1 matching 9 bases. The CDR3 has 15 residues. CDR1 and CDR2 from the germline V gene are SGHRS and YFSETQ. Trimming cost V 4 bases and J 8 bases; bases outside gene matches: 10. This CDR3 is CASSLGQGPSDEQFF. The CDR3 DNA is TGCGCCAGCAGCCTAGGACAGGGGCCCTCCGATGAGCAGTTCTTC.

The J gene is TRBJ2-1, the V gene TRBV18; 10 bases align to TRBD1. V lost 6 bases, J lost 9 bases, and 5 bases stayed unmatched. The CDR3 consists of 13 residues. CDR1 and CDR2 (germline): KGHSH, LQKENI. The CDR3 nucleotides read TGTGCCAGCTCGCCGGACAGGGGGGTTGAGCAGTTCTTC. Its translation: CASSPDRGVEQFF.

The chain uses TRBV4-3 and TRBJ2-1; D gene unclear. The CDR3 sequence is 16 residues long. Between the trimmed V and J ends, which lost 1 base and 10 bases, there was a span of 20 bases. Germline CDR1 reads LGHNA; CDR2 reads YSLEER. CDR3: CASSQAPPIGPYEQFF. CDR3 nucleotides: TGCGCCAGCAGCCAAGCCCCTCCTATCGGTCCGTACGAGCAGTTCTTC.

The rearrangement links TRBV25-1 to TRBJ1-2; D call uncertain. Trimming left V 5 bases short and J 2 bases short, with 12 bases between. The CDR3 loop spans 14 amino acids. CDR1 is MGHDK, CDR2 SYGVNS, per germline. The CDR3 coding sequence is TGTGCCAGCAGTAGTGGTGGCAGAAACTATGGCTACACCTTC. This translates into CASSSGGRNYGYTF.

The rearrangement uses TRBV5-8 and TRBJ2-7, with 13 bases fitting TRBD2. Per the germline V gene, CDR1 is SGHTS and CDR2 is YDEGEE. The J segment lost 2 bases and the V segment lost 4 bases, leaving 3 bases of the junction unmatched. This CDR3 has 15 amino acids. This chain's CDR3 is CASSRGLAGTYEQYF. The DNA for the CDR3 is TGTGCCAGCAGCCGGGGACTAGCGGGAACCTACGAGCAGTACTTC.

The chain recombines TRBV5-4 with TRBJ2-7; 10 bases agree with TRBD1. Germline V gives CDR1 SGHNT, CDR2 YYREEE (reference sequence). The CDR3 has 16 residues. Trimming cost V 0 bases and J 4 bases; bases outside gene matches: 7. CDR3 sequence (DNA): TGTGCCAGCAGCTTGGGAAGGGACAGGGGTATATACGAGCAGTACTTC. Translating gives CASSLGRDRGIYEQYF.

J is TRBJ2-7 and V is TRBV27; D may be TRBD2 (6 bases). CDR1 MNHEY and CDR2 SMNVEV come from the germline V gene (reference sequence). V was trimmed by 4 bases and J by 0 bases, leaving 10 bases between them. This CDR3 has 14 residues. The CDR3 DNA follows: TGTGCCAGCAGTTCGGAGGGGAGCTCCTACGAGCAGTACTTC. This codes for CASSSEGSSYEQYF.

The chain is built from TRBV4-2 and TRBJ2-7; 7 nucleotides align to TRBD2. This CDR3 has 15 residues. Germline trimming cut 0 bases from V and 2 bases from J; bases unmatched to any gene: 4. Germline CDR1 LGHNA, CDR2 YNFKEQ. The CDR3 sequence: CASSQDRSGTYEQYF. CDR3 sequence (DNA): TGTGCCAGCAGCCAAGATAGGAGCGGGACCTACGAGCAGTACTTC.

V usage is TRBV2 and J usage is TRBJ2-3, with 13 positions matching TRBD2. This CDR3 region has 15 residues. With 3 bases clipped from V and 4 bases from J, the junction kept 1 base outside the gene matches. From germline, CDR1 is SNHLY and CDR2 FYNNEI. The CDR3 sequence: CASSDGLAGADTQYF. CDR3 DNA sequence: TGTGCCAGCAGTGATGGACTAGCGGGAGCAGATACGCAGTATTTT. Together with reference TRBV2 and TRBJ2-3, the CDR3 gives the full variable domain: EPEVTQTPSHQVTQMGQEVILRCVPISNHLYFYWYRQILGQKVEFLVSFYNNEISEKSEIFDDQFSVERPDGSNFTLKIRSTKLEDSAMYFCASSDGLAGADTQYFGPGTRLTVL.

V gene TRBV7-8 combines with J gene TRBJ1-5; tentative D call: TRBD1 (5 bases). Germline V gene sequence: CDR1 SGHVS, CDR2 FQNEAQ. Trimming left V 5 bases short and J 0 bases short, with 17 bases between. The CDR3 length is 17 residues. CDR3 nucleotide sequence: TGTGCCAGCAGCCCCCAGCTTGGGGCAGTTAGCAATCAGCCCCAGCATTTT. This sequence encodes CASSPQLGAVSNQPQHF.